Below, 24 T cell receptor beta chains from the same sample are listed, as sequenced in a study of shared clonotypes between healthy human individuals. Assay: immunoSEQ multiplex PCR; the TCRdb copy retains only in-frame clones and omits some. The data contain a few hundred thousand clones, roughly 87% of them singletons. The specimen was memory CD8+ T cells sorted from blood. Subset meaning: CD45RO+ cells pooled with CCR7-negative TemRA cells. These TCRs come from a man aged 18 to 30 in good health.

The rearrangement joins TRBV13 to TRBJ2-2, with 7 bases that match TRBD1. J was trimmed by 3 bases and V by 8 bases; bases with no gene match: 12. CDR3 length: 16 amino acids. Germline V gives CDR1 PRHDT, CDR2 FYEKMQ (reference sequence). For the CDR3, the DNA is TGTGCCAGCGGTGACAAGGGGGCATCTTACACCGGGGAGCTGTTTTTT. Residues: CASGDKGASYTGELFF.

CDR3 protein: CASSGSLGETQYF. CDR3 in DNA: TGTGCCAGCAGCGGTAGCCTGGGGGAGACCCAGTACTTC. The V call is TRBV9, the J call TRBJ2-5; unclear D gene. The CDR3 extends over 13 amino acids. The germline V gene encodes CDR1 SGDLS and CDR2 YYNGEE. Trimming removed 3 bases from V and 5 bases from J, with 11 bases in between.

The chain couples TRBV4-2 to TRBJ2-6; no clear D gene. There are 20 residues in the CDR3. CDR1 and CDR2 from the germline V gene are LGHNA and YNFKEQ. V shed 0 bases and J shed 2 bases, with 20 bases lying between them. CDR3 residues: CASSQEGNTDAYPGANVLTF. The CDR3 nucleotides read TGTGCCAGCAGCCAAGAGGGAAACACCGACGCTTACCCTGGGGCCAACGTCCTGACTTTC.

The V and J genes are TRBV6-5 and TRBJ2-1, with D tentatively TRBD2 (6 bases). CDR1 and CDR2 from the germline V gene are MNHEY and SVGAGI. The V end lost 4 bases, the J end lost 5 bases, and 15 bases lay between the germline ends. The CDR3 totals 15 residues. DNA of the CDR3: TGTGCCAGCAGTTTTTCGGGACTGAGGGACAATGAGCAGTTCTTC. Translated: CASSFSGLRDNEQFF.

A single count supports this clone. V and J are TRBV7-2 and TRBJ1-1; a weak D match, TRBD1 (5 bases). Germline CDR1 SGHTA, CDR2 FQGNSA. This CDR3 is 18 amino acids long. Trimming left V 2 bases short and J 5 bases short, with 24 bases between. The CDR3 DNA is TGTGCCAGCAGCTTATGGTCCGTGGCTTGGGGGGAAGGGACTGAAGCTTTCTTT. Its translation: CASSLWSVAWGEGTEAFF.

This chain uses TRBV9 with TRBJ2-1; 8 bases are shared with TRBD2. Germline CDR1 is SGDLS and CDR2 is YYNGEE. The J segment lost 0 bases and the V segment lost 8 bases, leaving 4 bases of the junction unmatched. This CDR3 is 14 amino acids long. The CDR3 reads CASGSGSSYNEQFF. The CDR3 bases are TGTGCCAGTGGAAGCGGGAGCTCCTACAATGAGCAGTTCTTC.

This clone was seen only a few times. This chain uses TRBV5-4 with TRBJ1-1; weak D call: TRBD1 (6 bases). Germline values: CDR1 SGHNT, CDR2 YYREEE (reference sequence). The CDR3 spans 15 residues. Trimming pared 4 bases from V and 11 bases from J, leaving 24 bases between. In DNA form, the CDR3 reads TGTGCCAGCAGCCCGATCCCGGGACATGCATTGTTCGCTTTCTTT. Its protein product is CASSPIPGHALFAFF.

This clone has more than one count but fewer than ten. The chain combines TRBV27 with TRBJ2-3; TRBD1 matches at 8 bases. Germline assignment: CDR1 MNHEY and CDR2 SMNVEV (reference sequence). The CDR3 has 15 residues. J gave up 2 bases and V 2 bases, and 3 bases lay outside the gene matches. The DNA for the CDR3 is TGTGCCAGCAGTTTAAGGGGACAGGTCACAGATACGCAGTATTTT. The encoded protein is CASSLRGQVTDTQYF.

J is TRBJ1-1 and V is TRBV7-8; D is unresolved. Trimming shortened V by 2 bases and J by 1 base, and 11 bases separated the two germline ends. This CDR3 has 15 amino acids. Germline CDR1 and CDR2: SGHVS and FQNEAQ. The CDR3 DNA reads TGTGCCAGCAGCTTACAAGCAGATCAGAACACTGAAGCTTTCTTT. Its protein product is CASSLQADQNTEAFF.

V and J are TRBV4-1 and TRBJ2-7, with D perhaps matching TRBD1 (6 bases). The germline V and J ends were trimmed by 2 bases and 2 bases, with 10 bases remaining between them. Per the germline V gene, CDR1 is MGHRA and CDR2 is YSYEKL. The CDR3 sequence is 14 residues long. The chain's CDR3 is CASSQHPGAYEQYF. In DNA form, the CDR3 reads TGCGCCAGCAGCCAACATCCAGGGGCCTACGAGCAGTACTTC.

This chain connects TRBV4-3 to TRBJ2-7; 8 bases align to TRBD2. The ends lost 3 bases at V and 3 bases at J; junction bases unmatched: 7. Germline V gene sequence: CDR1 LGHNA, CDR2 YSLEER. The CDR3 spans 15 residues. CDR3 amino acids: CASSQARLAHYEQYF. The CDR3, as DNA: TGCGCCAGCAGCCAGGCTCGACTAGCGCACTACGAGCAGTACTTC.

The rearrangement links TRBV5-1 to TRBJ2-7, with D possibly being TRBD1 (6 bases). The germline CDR1 and CDR2 sequences are SGHRS and YFSETQ. V lost 0 bases to trimming and J lost 5 bases, with 9 bases between them. CDR3 length: 13 amino acids. CDR3 in amino acids: CASSLEQGNEQYF. The CDR3 DNA sequence: TGCGCCAGCAGCTTGGAACAGGGTAACGAGCAGTACTTC. The entire variable domain, with the rest obtained from reference TRBV5-1 and TRBJ2-7, is as follows: KAGVTQTPRYLIKTRGQQVTLSCSPISGHRSVSWYQQTPGQGLQFLFEYFSETQRNKGNFPGRFSGRQFSNSRSEMNVSTLELGDSALYLCASSLEQGNEQYFGPGTRLTVT.

This clone appeared a single time. The CDR3 DNA reads TGTGCCAGCAGACAGCAAGAGACCCAGTACTTC. This gives the protein CASRQQETQYF. The rearrangement joins TRBV6-5 to TRBJ2-5; no clear D gene. Germline values: CDR1 MNHEY, CDR2 SVGAGI. The V end lost 6 bases, the J end lost 2 bases, and 4 bases lay between the germline ends. CDR3 length equals 11 residues.

The rearrangement links TRBV5-4 to TRBJ2-2, with D tentatively TRBD1 (5 bases). Germline-derived CDR1 and CDR2 are SGHNT and YYREEE (reference sequence). This CDR3 region has 13 residues. V lost 0 bases and J 7 bases, leaving 7 bases between the germline ends. In DNA, the CDR3 is TGTGCCAGCAGCTTGGAAGGGGTCGGGGAGCTGTTTTTT. Residues: CASSLEGVGELFF.

V gene TRBV5-6 combines with J gene TRBJ2-2; D is possibly TRBD1 (5 bases). V lost 1 base to trimming and J lost 3 bases, with 10 bases between them. This CDR3 region has 15 residues. Germline CDR1 is SGHDT and CDR2 is YYEEEE. The CDR3 DNA reads as TGTGCCAGCAGCTTGCAGCCAGGGCACACCGGGGAGCTGTTTTTT. This gives the protein CASSLQPGHTGELFF.

The chain joins TRBV9 to TRBJ2-7; 8 nucleotides line up with TRBD1. The CDR3 length is 15 residues. The V gene's germline CDR1 is SGDLS and CDR2 YYNGEE. V shed 4 bases, J shed 2 bases, and the junction held 8 bases outside the gene matches. The CDR3 bases are TGTGCCAGCAGCCCCGGGACAGGTATAACCTACGAGCAGTACTTC. It yields the protein CASSPGTGITYEQYF.

At least ten counts were recorded for this clone. The chain joins TRBV19 to TRBJ2-7; D uncertain. Deletions cut 3 bases from V and 3 bases from J, with 9 bases between. The length of the CDR3 is 13 residues. Germline lookup yields CDR1 LNHDA and CDR2 SQIVND (reference sequence). CDR3: CASSIRRFYEQYF. DNA of the CDR3: TGTGCCAGTAGTATTCGCAGATTCTACGAGCAGTACTTC.

This clone came up once. This sequence joins TRBV7-3 and TRBJ2-7; D possibly uses TRBD1 or TRBD2 (6 bases each). Germline values: CDR1 SGHTA, CDR2 FQGTGA. Deletions cut 1 base from V and 0 bases from J, with 13 bases between. This CDR3 is 16 amino acids long. CDR3 sequence: CASSLIGGGNSYEQYF. CDR3 coding DNA: TGTGCCAGCAGCTTAATTGGAGGGGGAAACTCCTACGAGCAGTACTTC. Full variable domain (missing parts from reference TRBV7-3 and TRBJ2-7): GAGVSQTPSNKVTEKGKYVELRCDPISGHTALYWYRQSLGQGPEFLIYFQGTGAADDSGLPNDRFFAVRPEGSVSTLKIQRTERGDSAVYLCASSLIGGGNSYEQYFGPGTRLTVT.

The chain is built from TRBV30 and TRBJ1-6; 10 nucleotides match TRBD1. CDR1 GTSNPN and CDR2 SVGIG come from the germline V gene (reference sequence). This CDR3 comprises 18 residues. V dropped 3 bases and J dropped 7; count of bases not matched to a gene: 15. CDR3 amino acids: CAWSARTGGLELNSPLHF. Written as DNA, the CDR3 is TGTGCCTGGAGCGCACGGACAGGGGGTCTGGAATTGAATTCACCCCTCCACTTT.

V usage is TRBV5-6 and J usage is TRBJ1-1; D possibly corresponds to TRBD1 (5 bases). CDR1 SGHDT and CDR2 YYEEEE come from the germline V gene. The CDR3 spans 14 residues. Trimming took 3 bases from V and 2 from J, leaving 11 bases between them. CDR3: CASSSATANTEAFF. The CDR3 DNA sequence: TGTGCCAGCAGCTCGGCGACAGCTAACACTGAAGCTTTCTTT.

J is TRBJ1-1 and V is TRBV4-1; D unclear. Trimming removed 3 bases from V and 0 bases from J, with 2 bases in between. The CDR3 runs 12 residues. The germline CDR1 and CDR2 sequences are MGHRA and YSYEKL. The CDR3 sequence: CASSHMNTEAFF. The CDR3 DNA follows: TGCGCCAGCAGCCACATGAACACTGAAGCTTTCTTT.

V and J are TRBV30 and TRBJ2-5; TRBD2 is a possible D gene (6 bases). V lost 2 bases to trimming and J lost 0 bases, with 19 bases between them. CDR1 is GTSNPN and CDR2 is SVGIG in the germline V gene (reference sequence). The CDR3 is made up of 17 amino acids. CDR3 DNA sequence: TGTGCCTGGAGTCCCATGTTAGAGCGGGCCTACCAAGAGACCCAGTACTTC. Translating gives CAWSPMLERAYQETQYF.

The gene calls are TRBV7-9 and TRBJ1-3; 9 bases match TRBD1. V trimming: 5 bases; J trimming: 2 bases; junction bases outside the gene matches: 10. The CDR3 contains 17 residues. Germline CDR1 and CDR2: SEHNR and FQNEAQ (reference sequence). CDR3 protein: CASSPWTGDLPGNTIYF. CDR3 DNA: TGTGCCAGCAGCCCTTGGACAGGGGACTTGCCTGGAAACACCATATATTTT.

V and J are TRBV29-1 and TRBJ2-1; TRBD1 matches at 11 bases. The CDR3 covers 15 residues. Germline-derived CDR1 and CDR2 are SQVTM and ANQGSEA. The trim removed 6 bases at V and 8 bases at J, leaving 12 bases unmatched. In DNA form, the CDR3 reads TGCAGCGTGGCATCCGAGGACAGGGGGCAAGATGAGCAGTTCTTC. Translated: CSVASEDRGQDEQFF.